This entry lists 23 T cell receptor beta chains sequenced from one sample in a study of cytomegalovirus exposure and HLA in healthy donors (dated 2017 in TCRdb). Receptors were amplified or captured by the immunoSEQ multiplex PCR assay. For the multiplex PCR, a mixture combining 60 forward primers for TCR Vbeta segments and 13 reverse primers for TCR Jbeta segments was used. Not all clones reach the TCRdb copy of this immuneACCESS table, which keeps in-frame sequences only. Checked studies attribute under half of the gap to unresolved V genes and leave the rest unexplained. Across this sample there are 100,000 or so clones, with 81% seen only once. Of the sample, roughly 5.1% is held by the ten largest clones. The sample consisted of PBMCs. The receptors shown here come from a man between 40 and 49 years old in good health and CMV-seropositive.

The V call is TRBV6-5, the J call TRBJ1-5; D gene unclear. This CDR3 is 15 amino acids long. V was clipped by 0 bases and J by 0 bases, with 6 bases between them. Germline V gives CDR1 MNHEY, CDR2 SVGAGI. The CDR3 DNA sequence: TGTGCCAGCAGTTACTCTCTTAATAGCAATCAGCCCCAGCATTTT. Translated, it gives CASSYSLNSNQPQHF.

The chain recombines TRBV7-8 with TRBJ2-7; no firm D call. Trimming shortened V by 4 bases and J by 3 bases, and 4 bases separated the two germline ends. The germline V gene encodes CDR1 SGHVS and CDR2 FQNEAQ. This CDR3 comprises 11 residues. Written as DNA, the CDR3 is TGTGCCAGCAGCTATCTCTACGAGCAGTACTTC. The encoded protein is CASSYLYEQYF.

The chain combines TRBV10-2 with TRBJ1-1, with 7 bases matching TRBD1. V dropped 5 bases and J dropped 1; count of bases not matched to a gene: 4. CDR1 is WSHSY, CDR2 SAAADI, per germline. The CDR3 loop spans 14 amino acids. DNA of the CDR3: TGCGCCAGCAGTTTACAGGGGCGGAACACTGAAGCTTTCTTT. This gives the protein CASSLQGRNTEAFF.

The chain combines TRBV7-9 with TRBJ2-2; 10 nucleotides line up with TRBD1. Germline CDR1 SEHNR, CDR2 FQNEAQ (reference sequence). This CDR3 contains 14 residues. Losses at the gene ends were 5 bases for V and 5 bases for J; bases not matched to a gene: 2. CDR3 DNA sequence: TGTGCCAGCAGCCGGGGACAGGGGACCGGGGAGCTGTTTTTT. Residues: CASSRGQGTGELFF.

This sequence joins TRBV5-1 and TRBJ2-5; 8 bases line up with TRBD2. The V segment lost 4 bases and the J segment 3 bases; nucleotides outside the gene matches: 11. The length of the CDR3 is 16 residues. CDR1 and CDR2 from the germline V gene are SGHRS and YFSETQ. The CDR3 spells CASSPGTGGGKETQYF. CDR3 nucleotide sequence: TGCGCCAGCAGCCCCGGTACCGGGGGGGGCAAAGAGACCCAGTACTTC.

The chain is built from TRBV18 and TRBJ1-1; the D gene is possibly TRBD1 (5 bases). This CDR3 has 13 amino acids. Trimming pared 4 bases from V and 7 bases from J, leaving 13 bases between. The germline V gene encodes CDR1 KGHSH and CDR2 LQKENI. The CDR3 DNA follows: TGTGCCAGCTCACTTACCGCGGGGGTTGAAGCTTTCTTT. Its protein is CASSLTAGVEAFF.

Note on this clone: This sample includes further DNA sequences coding for the same CDR3. The V call is TRBV6-1, the J call TRBJ1-5; 8 positions agree with TRBD1. V was pared by 5 bases and J by 0 bases, with 3 bases of the junction left unmatched. The CDR3 totals 15 residues. CDR1 MNHNS and CDR2 SASEGT come from the germline V gene. The CDR3 DNA reads as TGTGCCAGCAGTAGGACAGGGAATAGCAATCAGCCCCAGCATTTT. Encoded protein: CASSRTGNSNQPQHF.

This rearrangement joins TRBV4-1 to TRBJ2-1; D perhaps matches TRBD1 (5 bases). The CDR3 consists of 15 residues. Between the trimmed V and J ends, which lost 2 bases and 6 bases, there was a span of 14 bases. Germline V lookup: CDR1 MGHRA, CDR2 YSYEKL. The CDR3 protein is CASSQMGQGSNEQFF. The CDR3 DNA sequence: TGCGCCAGCAGCCAAATGGGCCAGGGTAGCAATGAGCAGTTCTTC.

This chain joins TRBV28 and TRBJ1-5; 9 positions match TRBD1. Trimming cost V 4 bases and J 0 bases; bases outside gene matches: 4. The CDR3 has 16 amino acids. From germline, CDR1 is MDHEN and CDR2 SYDVKM. The CDR3 DNA follows: TGTGCCAGCAGTTCCATACAGGGGGCTAGCAATCAGCCCCAGCATTTT. Its translation is CASSSIQGASNQPQHF.

The chain is built from TRBV5-1 and TRBJ2-7; TRBD2 aligns across 10 bases. The germline V gene encodes CDR1 SGHRS and CDR2 YFSETQ. The CDR3 extends over 15 amino acids. Trimming at V came to 2 bases and at J to 3 bases, leaving 5 bases not matched to a gene. The CDR3 loop is CASSLRGTSVYEQYF. In DNA form, the CDR3 reads TGCGCCAGCAGCTTACGAGGGACTAGCGTCTACGAGCAGTACTTC.

The chain joins TRBV2 to TRBJ2-7; the match to TRBD1 covers 11 bases. The junction had 4 bases not matched to a gene; V was cut back by 3 bases and J by 3 bases. Germline V gene lookup returns CDR1 SNHLY and CDR2 FYNNEI. The CDR3 sequence is 15 residues long. In DNA, the CDR3 is TGTGCCAGCAGTGATGGGGACAGGGGGGTCTACGAGCAGTACTTC. Translating it yields CASSDGDRGVYEQYF.

The chain joins TRBV5-1 to TRBJ2-2; D gene uncertain. The CDR3 runs to 14 residues. The germline CDR1 and CDR2 sequences are SGHRS and YFSETQ. V shed 0 bases and J shed 0 bases, with 3 bases lying between them. CDR3 coding DNA: TGCGCCAGCAGCTTGGTCACGAACACCGGGGAGCTGTTTTTT. Translation: CASSLVTNTGELFF.

J is TRBJ2-1 and V is TRBV5-1; D gene unclear. CDR3 length: 13 residues. CDR1 and CDR2 from the germline V gene are SGHRS and YFSETQ. The V gene lost 0 bases and the J gene lost 7 bases, with 8 bases spanning the gap. The DNA for the CDR3 is TGCGCCAGCAGCTTGGACCAGATAAATGAGCAGTTCTTC. Its protein product is CASSLDQINEQFF.

The rearrangement uses TRBV9 and TRBJ2-1; TRBD2 agrees at 8 bases. The CDR3 extends over 15 amino acids. The junction had 6 bases not matched to a gene; V was cut back by 3 bases and J by 4 bases. Germline V gene data show CDR1 as SGDLS and CDR2 as YYNGEE. The CDR3 sequence: CASSESGGLYNEQFF. The CDR3 region has the DNA TGTGCCAGCAGCGAAAGCGGGGGACTTTACAATGAGCAGTTCTTC.

The chain couples TRBV13 to TRBJ1-1; D call uncertain. Germline V lookup: CDR1 PRHDT, CDR2 FYEKMQ (reference sequence). Trimming cost V 3 bases and J 11 bases, with 10 bases left between them. This CDR3 is 11 amino acids long. The CDR3 DNA follows: TGTGCCAGCAGCTTCGCCCACAAGGCTTTCTTT. Translating it yields CASSFAHKAFF. Complete variable domain (other parts from reference TRBV13 and TRBJ1-1): AAGVIQSPRHLIKEKRETATLKCYPIPRHDTVYWYQQGPGQDPQFLISFYEKMQSDKGSIPDRFSAQQFSDYHSELNMSSLELGDSALYFCASSFAHKAFFGQGTRLTVV.

This clone turned up a few times. The CDR3, as DNA: TGTGCCAGCCGGGACAGGGGGCATCAGCCCCAGCATTTT. Its protein product is CASRDRGHQPQHF. The V gene is TRBV6-6, the J gene TRBJ1-5, with 12 positions matching TRBD1. The CDR3 runs 13 residues. The J segment lost 5 bases and the V segment lost 8 bases, leaving 1 base of the junction unmatched. CDR1 and CDR2 (germline): MNHNY, SVGAGI (reference sequence).

In nucleotides, the CDR3 is TGTGCCAGCAGCTTAGAACTAGCGGGGGGGTACAATGAGCAGTTCTTC. Protein: CASSLELAGGYNEQFF. The rearrangement links TRBV11-3 to TRBJ2-1; 13 nucleotides align to TRBD2. Germline V gene data show CDR1 as SGHNT and CDR2 as YENEEA. The CDR3 sequence is 16 residues long. Trimming cost V 0 bases and J 4 bases; bases outside gene matches: 0.

The CDR3 DNA reads as TGCAGCGCCCGCGACAGGGGAACTGAAGCTTTCTTT. This gives the protein CSARDRGTEAFF. This chain links TRBV29-1 with TRBJ1-1; TRBD1 matches 8 bases. The J segment lost 5 bases and the V segment lost 7 bases, leaving 6 bases of the junction unmatched. CDR1 is SQVTM, CDR2 ANQGSEA, per germline. The CDR3 runs to 12 residues.

The CDR3 region has the DNA TGTGCCAGCAGTTACTCGATAATCGGGGGGGTCAGGGAGCAGTTCTTC. Its protein is CASSYSIIGGVREQFF. The chain has TRBV6-5 and TRBJ2-1; 8 bases agree with TRBD2. Germline values: CDR1 MNHEY, CDR2 SVGAGI. There are 16 residues in the CDR3. Unmatched junction bases numbered 11, after V lost 0 bases and J lost 10 bases.

V is TRBV7-2 and J is TRBJ2-3, with a tentative D call TRBD1 (6 bases). V lost 4 bases and J lost 2, with 13 bases in between. The CDR3 runs 15 residues. Germline-derived CDR1 and CDR2 are SGHTA and FQGNSA. The CDR3 nucleotides are TGTGCCAGCAGCTCTACAGGGTACAACACAGATACGCAGTATTTT. As protein: CASSSTGYNTDTQYF.

This clone was recorded once. The rearrangement joins TRBV5-1 to TRBJ2-3, with 7 positions matching TRBD2. Germline V gene sequence: CDR1 SGHRS, CDR2 YFSETQ. This CDR3 contains 16 residues. Trimming cost V 1 base and J 2 bases; bases outside gene matches: 7. CDR3 residues: CASSLIPGGYTDTQYF. The CDR3 nucleotides are TGCGCCAGCAGCTTGATCCCGGGGGGATACACAGATACGCAGTATTTT.

This chain uses TRBV4-1 with TRBJ2-5; TRBD1 matches 8 bases. CDR1 is MGHRA and CDR2 is YSYEKL in the germline V gene. The CDR3 contains 15 residues. The V gene end was trimmed by 0 bases and the J gene end by 7 bases; junction bases not matched to a gene: 7. This CDR3 is CASSQESGGQGTQYF. CDR3 in DNA: TGCGCCAGCAGCCAAGAGAGTGGCGGACAGGGGACCCAGTACTTC.

There are a few counts of this clone. V is TRBV30 and J is TRBJ1-1; TRBD1 is a possible D gene (5 bases). V lost 2 bases, J lost 7 bases, and 14 bases lay in between. This CDR3 is built from 13 residues. In germline, CDR1 is GTSNPN, CDR2 SVGIG (reference sequence). The CDR3 here is CAWSKLAGGEAFF. The DNA of the CDR3 is TGTGCCTGGAGTAAACTGGCGGGGGGTGAAGCTTTCTTT. Using reference TRBV30 and TRBJ1-1 for the parts outside the CDR3, the full variable domain is SQTIHQWPATLVQPVGSPLSLECTVEGTSNPNLYWYRQAAGRGLQLLFYSVGIGQISSEVPQNLSASRPQDRQFILSSKKLLLSDSGFYLCAWSKLAGGEAFFGQGTRLTVV.